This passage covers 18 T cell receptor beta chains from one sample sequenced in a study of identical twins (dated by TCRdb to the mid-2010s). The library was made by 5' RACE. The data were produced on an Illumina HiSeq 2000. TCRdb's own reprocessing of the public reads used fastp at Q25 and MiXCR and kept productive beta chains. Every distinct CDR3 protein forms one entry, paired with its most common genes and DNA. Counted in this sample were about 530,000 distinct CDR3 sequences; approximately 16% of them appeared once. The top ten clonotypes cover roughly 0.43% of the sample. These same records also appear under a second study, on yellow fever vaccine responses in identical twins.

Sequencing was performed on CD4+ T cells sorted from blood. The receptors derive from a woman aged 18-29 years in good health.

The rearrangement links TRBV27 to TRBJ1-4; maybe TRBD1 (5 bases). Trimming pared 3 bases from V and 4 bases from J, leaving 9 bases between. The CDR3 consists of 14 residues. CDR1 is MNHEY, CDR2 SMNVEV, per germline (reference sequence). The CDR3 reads CASSFTGGNEKLFF. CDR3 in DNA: TGTGCCAGCAGTTTTACGGGGGGTAATGAAAAACTGTTTTTT.

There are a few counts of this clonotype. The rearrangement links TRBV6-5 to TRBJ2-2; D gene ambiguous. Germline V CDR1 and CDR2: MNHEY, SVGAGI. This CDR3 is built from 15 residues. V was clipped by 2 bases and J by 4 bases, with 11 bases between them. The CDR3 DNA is TGTGCCAGCAGTTACAGAAAGCAGAGCACCGGGGAGCTGTTTTTT. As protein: CASSYRKQSTGELFF.

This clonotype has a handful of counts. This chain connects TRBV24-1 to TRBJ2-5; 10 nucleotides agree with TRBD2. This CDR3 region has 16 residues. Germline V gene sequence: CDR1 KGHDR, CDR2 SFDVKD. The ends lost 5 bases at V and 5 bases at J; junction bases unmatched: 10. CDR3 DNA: TGTGCCACCAGTGGTCCTAGCGGGAGCGGTAAGGAGACCCAGTACTTC. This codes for CATSGPSGSGKETQYF.

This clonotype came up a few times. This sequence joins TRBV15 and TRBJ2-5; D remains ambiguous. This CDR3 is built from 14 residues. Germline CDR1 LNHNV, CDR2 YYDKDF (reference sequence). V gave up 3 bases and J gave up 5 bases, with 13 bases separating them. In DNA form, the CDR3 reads TGTGCCACCAGCAGTATTCTAGGTGGGGAGACCCAGTACTTC. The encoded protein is CATSSILGGETQYF.

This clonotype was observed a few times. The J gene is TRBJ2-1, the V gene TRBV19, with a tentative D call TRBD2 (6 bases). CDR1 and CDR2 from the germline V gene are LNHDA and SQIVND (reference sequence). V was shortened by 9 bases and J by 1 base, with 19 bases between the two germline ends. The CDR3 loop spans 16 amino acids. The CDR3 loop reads CASQYRTEGSYNEQFF. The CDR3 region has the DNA TGTGCCAGCCAATACCGCACGGAGGGGTCCTACAATGAGCAGTTCTTC. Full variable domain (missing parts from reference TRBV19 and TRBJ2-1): DGGITQSPKYLFRKEGQNVTLSCEQNLNHDAMYWYRQDPGQGLRLIYYSQIVNDFQKGDIAEGYSVSREKKESFPLTVTSAQKNPTAFYLCASQYRTEGSYNEQFFGPGTRLTVL.

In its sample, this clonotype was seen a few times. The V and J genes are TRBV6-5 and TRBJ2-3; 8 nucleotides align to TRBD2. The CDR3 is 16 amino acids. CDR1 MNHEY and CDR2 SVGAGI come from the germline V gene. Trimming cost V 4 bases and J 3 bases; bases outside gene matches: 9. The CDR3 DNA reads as TGTGCCAGCAGTTTGATAGCGGGGTGGGGTACAGATACGCAGTATTTT. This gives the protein CASSLIAGWGTDTQYF.

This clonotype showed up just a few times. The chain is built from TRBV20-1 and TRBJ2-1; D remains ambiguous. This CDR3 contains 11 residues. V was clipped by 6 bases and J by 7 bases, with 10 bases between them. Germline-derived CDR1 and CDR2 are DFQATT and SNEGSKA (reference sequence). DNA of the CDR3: TGCAGTGCCCCAATTTGGAATGAGCAGTTCTTC. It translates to CSAPIWNEQFF.

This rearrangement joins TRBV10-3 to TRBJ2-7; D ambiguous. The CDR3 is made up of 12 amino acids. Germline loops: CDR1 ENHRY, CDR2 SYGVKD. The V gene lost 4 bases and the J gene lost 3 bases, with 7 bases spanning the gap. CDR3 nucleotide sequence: TGTGCCATCAGTGTGAATCACTACGAGCAGTACTTC. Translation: CAISVNHYEQYF.

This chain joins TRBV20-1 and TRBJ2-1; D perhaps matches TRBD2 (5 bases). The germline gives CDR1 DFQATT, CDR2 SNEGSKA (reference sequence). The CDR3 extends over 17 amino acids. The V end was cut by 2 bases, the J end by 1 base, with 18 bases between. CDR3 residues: CSARSPGLSTSYNEQFF. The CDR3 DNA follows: TGCAGTGCTAGATCCCCAGGACTGTCGACGTCCTACAATGAGCAGTTCTTC.

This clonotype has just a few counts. This CDR3 reads CASRTGVVYNEQFF. Written as DNA, the CDR3 is TGTGCCAGCAGAACGGGAGTTGTGTACAATGAGCAGTTCTTC. The V call is TRBV28, the J call TRBJ2-1; a weak D match, TRBD2 (6 bases). The germline gives CDR1 MDHEN, CDR2 SYDVKM. This CDR3 has 14 amino acids. V lost 6 bases and J 4 bases, leaving 13 bases between the germline ends. The full variable domain, completed using reference TRBV28 and TRBJ2-1, is DVKVTQSSRYLVKRTGEKVFLECVQDMDHENMFWYRQDPGLGLRLIYFSYDVKMKEKGDIPEGYSVSREKKERFSLILESASTNQTSMYLCASRTGVVYNEQFFGPGTRLTVL.

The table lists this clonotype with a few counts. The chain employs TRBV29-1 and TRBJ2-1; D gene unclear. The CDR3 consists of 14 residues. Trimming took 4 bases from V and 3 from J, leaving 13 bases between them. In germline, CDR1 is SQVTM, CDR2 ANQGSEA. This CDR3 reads CSVVPASLYNEQFF. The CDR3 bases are TGCAGCGTTGTGCCGGCATCCCTCTACAATGAGCAGTTCTTC.

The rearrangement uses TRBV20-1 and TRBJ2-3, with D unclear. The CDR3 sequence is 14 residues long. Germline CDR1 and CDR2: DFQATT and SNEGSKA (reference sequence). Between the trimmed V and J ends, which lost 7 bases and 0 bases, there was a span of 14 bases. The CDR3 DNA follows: TGCAGTGTTCCCCATCGTAGGAGCACAGATACGCAGTATTTT. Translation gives CSVPHRRSTDTQYF.

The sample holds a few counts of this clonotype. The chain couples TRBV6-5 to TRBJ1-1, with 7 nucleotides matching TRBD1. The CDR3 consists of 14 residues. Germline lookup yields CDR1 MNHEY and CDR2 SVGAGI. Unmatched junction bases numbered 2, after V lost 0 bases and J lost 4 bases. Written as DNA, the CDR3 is TGTGCCAGCAGTTACTCGAACAGGGGCACTGAAGCTTTCTTT. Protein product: CASSYSNRGTEAFF.

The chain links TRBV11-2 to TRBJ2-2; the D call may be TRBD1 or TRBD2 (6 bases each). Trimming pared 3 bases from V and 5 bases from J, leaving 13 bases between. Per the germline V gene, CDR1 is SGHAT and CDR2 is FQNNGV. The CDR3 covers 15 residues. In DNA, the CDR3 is TGTGCCAGCAGCTTCGGGGGCGCGTTGACCGGGGAGCTGTTTTTT. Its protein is CASSFGGALTGELFF. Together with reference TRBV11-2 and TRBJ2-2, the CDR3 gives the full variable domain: EAGVAQSPRYKIIEKRQSVAFWCNPISGHATLYWYQQILGQGPKLLIQFQNNGVVDDSQLPKDRFSAERLKGVDSTLKIQPAKLEDSAVYLCASSFGGALTGELFFGEGSRLTVL.

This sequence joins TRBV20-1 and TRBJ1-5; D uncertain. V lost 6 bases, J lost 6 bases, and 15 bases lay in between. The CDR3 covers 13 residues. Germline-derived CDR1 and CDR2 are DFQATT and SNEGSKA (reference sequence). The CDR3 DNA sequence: TGCAGTGCACCCGAGGAGGGTCTTCAGCCCCAGCATTTT. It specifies CSAPEEGLQPQHF.

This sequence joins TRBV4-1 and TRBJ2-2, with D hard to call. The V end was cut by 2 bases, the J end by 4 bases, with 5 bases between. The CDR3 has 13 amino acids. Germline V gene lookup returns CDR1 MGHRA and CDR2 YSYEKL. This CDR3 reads CASSQRITGELFF. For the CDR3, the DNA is TGCGCCAGCAGCCAAAGGATCACCGGGGAGCTGTTTTTT.

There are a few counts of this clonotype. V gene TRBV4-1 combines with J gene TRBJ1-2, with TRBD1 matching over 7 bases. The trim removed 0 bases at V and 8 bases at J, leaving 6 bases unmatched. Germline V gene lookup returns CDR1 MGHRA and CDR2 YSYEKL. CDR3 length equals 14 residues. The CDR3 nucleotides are TGCGCCAGCAGCCAAGATGGTAGGGGGCAGGGCTACACCTTC. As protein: CASSQDGRGQGYTF.

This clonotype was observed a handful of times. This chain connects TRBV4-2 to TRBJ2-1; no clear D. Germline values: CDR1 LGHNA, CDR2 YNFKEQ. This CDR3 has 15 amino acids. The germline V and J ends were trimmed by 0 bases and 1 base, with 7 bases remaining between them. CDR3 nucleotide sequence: TGTGCCAGCAGCCAAGATCTGGCTTCCTACAATGAGCAGTTCTTC. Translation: CASSQDLASYNEQFF.